The TCR beta chain under discussion was sequenced for a study of T-cell memory formation after mild COVID-19 (dated by TCRdb to the early 2020s). With regard to the full study: Most TCR sequence clusters were specific to one of the two donors. In a couple of donors, T-cell clones that expanded and contracted after mild COVID-19 were followed by sequencing TCRalpha and TCRbeta repertoires longitudinally. Two young, previously healthy adult volunteers made up the cohort, one male and one female.

What the work shows at the level of the full study, not this receptor alone: Balanced CD4/CD8 phenotypes were observed for clones contracting from day 15 to 85, whereas a bias towards CD4+ was observed for a second wave of clones expanding from day 15 to 37. Some responding clones were found in pre-infection memory, which suggests that pre-existing cross-reactive memory T cells took part in the SARS-CoV-2 response. Contracting CD4+ clones were located mainly in the CM and EM memory subsets, whereas CD8+ clones were found to be enriched in EMRA. SARS-CoV-2 specificity of the second-wave clones peaking on day 37 was not confirmed. The study covered only two mild cases, and larger cohorts including severe cases with pre-infection samples were considered necessary.

On this clonotype: Its antigen is still unknown. No much larger clone exists at a distance of one base, and base qualities are not known.

Ficoll-Paque density gradient centrifugation was the method used to isolate PBMCs. Including cysteine and phenylalanine, the CDR3 has 14 amino acids. CDR3 DNA is the only sequence kept; it has 42 bases, read in frame from the first base. V lost 5 bases and J lost 4 bases; the stretch between them is 9 bases long. The germline V gene yields LGHNA for CDR1 and YSLEER for CDR2. Sequenced using an Illumina NovaSeq 6000. TCRalpha and TCRbeta cDNA libraries were constructed by 5'RACE with constant-segment primers, with sample barcodes and unique molecular identifiers being introduced. Trizol reagent was used to extract RNA from every sample. Library amplification was performed in two PCR steps, and a second sample barcode and Illumina TruSeq adapters were introduced in the second step. The libraries were sequenced on an Illumina NovaSeq using 2 x 150 bp paired-end reads. Concerning the study's data processing: Demultiplexing of reads and collapsing into UMI-guided consensus sequences were performed with migec v1.2.7. With mixcr v2.1.11, UMI consensuses were aligned to TRA and TRB V and J templates and assembled into clonotypes. Clonotypes were classified as expanded or contracted when called significant by both edgeR and NoisET, with noise models trained on biological replicates. For edgeR calls, the thresholds were a false discovery rate-adjusted p below 0.01 and a log2 fold-change of 1. As an exploratory analysis of dynamics, PCA with hierarchical clustering was applied to max-normalized trajectories of the 1000 most abundant clonotypes. Each responding clone was given a CD4 or CD8 phenotype based on the CD4+ and CD8+ repertoires, which had been sequenced separately. TCRdb's own reprocessing of the public reads used fastp at Q25 and MiXCR and kept productive beta chains. Each CDR3 protein gets just one entry, which takes the most common genes and DNA from the rows behind it. The authors' filters were not applied to this entry. The sample table shows about 560,000 distinct CDR3 sequences, and about 20% are seen once. Of the sample, around 7.7% is held by the ten largest clones.

This clonotype was sampled from an adult woman who had mild COVID-19 (a few samples of this study predate the infection). The sample titles of this study are shuffled in the database, so cell type and time point are left out; the donor was told from shared clones. The sample comprised PBMCs or a T cell subset sorted from them (not recorded which). The chain was built from TRBV4-3 and TRBJ1-6; no D segment can be confidently identified. The DNA sequence follows: TGCGCCAGCAGCAAGGGATTATATAATTCACCCCTCCACTTT. Translation gives CASSKGLYNSPLHF.